Below, 13 T cell receptor beta chains from the same sample are listed, as sequenced in a study of blood T cell repertoires in COVID-19. Here immunoSEQ multiplex PCR was the method, and the copy in TCRdb shows in-frame clones only, minus some. This table has approximately 190,000 clones, 70% to 90% appearing once. The sequenced sample was peripheral blood. These receptors originate from an older man with acute or convalescent COVID-19.

CDR3 nucleotides: TGTGCCAGCACCCCGAAGGGGATCGGGTCACCCCTCCACTTT. This translates into CASTPKGIGSPLHF. The J gene is TRBJ1-6, the V gene TRBV28, with TRBD1 as a possible D gene (5 bases). The V end lost 7 bases, the J end lost 10 bases, and 17 bases lay between the germline ends. The CDR3 totals 14 residues. CDR1 is MDHEN, CDR2 SYDVKM, per germline. Full variable domain (remainder filled in from reference TRBV28 and TRBJ1-6): DVKVTQSSRYLVKRTGEKVFLECVQDMDHENMFWYRQDPGLGLRLIYFSYDVKMKEKGDIPEGYSVSREKKERFSLILESASTNQTSMYLCASTPKGIGSPLHFGNGTRLTVT.

This clone was seen just once. The genes are TRBV19 and TRBJ2-7; D is uncertain. This CDR3 comprises 15 residues. Between the trimmed V and J ends, which lost 7 bases and 1 base, there was a span of 17 bases. The germline gives CDR1 LNHDA, CDR2 SQIVND (reference sequence). In DNA, the CDR3 is TGTGCCAGTACCGACCCTCGGGTTCCTTCCTACGAGCAGTACGTC. Amino acid sequence: CASTDPRVPSYEQYV.

This chain uses TRBV24-1 with TRBJ2-6, with 9 bases aligning to TRBD2. CDR3 length: 15 residues. CDR1 and CDR2 from the germline V gene are KGHDR and SFDVKD. Germline trimming cut 5 bases from V and 2 bases from J; bases unmatched to any gene: 0. In nucleotides, the CDR3 is TGTGCCACCAGTGCTAGCGGGACTGGGGCCAACGTCCTGACTTTC. Its translation: CATSASGTGANVLTF.

The chain has TRBV28 and TRBJ2-1; D might be TRBD2 (6 bases). Germline-derived CDR1 and CDR2 are MDHEN and SYDVKM. V dropped 6 bases and J dropped 2 bases, with 11 bases sitting between them. This CDR3 contains 14 residues. As DNA, the CDR3 is TGTGCCAGCAGACGGGAGCGACCCTACAATGAGCAGTTCTTC. It specifies CASRRERPYNEQFF.

J is TRBJ2-1 and V is TRBV30; a possible D gene is TRBD2 (5 bases). This CDR3 spans 12 amino acids. Germline V CDR1 and CDR2: GTSNPN, SVGIG (reference sequence). V shed 0 bases and J shed 8 bases, with 8 bases lying between them. The CDR3 loop is CAWSVADHEQFF. The CDR3, as DNA: TGTGCCTGGAGTGTAGCGGACCATGAGCAGTTCTTC. The entire variable domain, with the rest obtained from reference TRBV30 and TRBJ2-1, is as follows: SQTIHQWPATLVQPVGSPLSLECTVEGTSNPNLYWYRQAAGRGLQLLFYSVGIGQISSEVPQNLSASRPQDRQFILSSKKLLLSDSGFYLCAWSVADHEQFFGPGTRLTVL.

The chain joins TRBV29-1 to TRBJ2-7; 9 nucleotides line up with TRBD2. V shed 5 bases, J shed 4 bases, and the junction held 6 bases outside the gene matches. CDR3 size: 13 residues. The germline V gene has CDR1 SQVTM and CDR2 ANQGSEA. This chain's CDR3 is CSVRGLAGYEQYF. DNA for the CDR3: TGCAGCGTTCGAGGCCTAGCGGGATACGAGCAGTACTTC.

J is TRBJ2-3 and V is TRBV30; 11 bases align to TRBD2. CDR1 and CDR2 from the germline V gene are GTSNPN and SVGIG (reference sequence). The CDR3 runs 14 residues. Losses at the gene ends were 3 bases for V and 6 bases for J; bases not matched to a gene: 5. Written as DNA, the CDR3 is TGTGCCTGGAGACTAGCGGGAGTGAAGGATACGCAGTATTTT. Protein sequence: CAWRLAGVKDTQYF.

The V gene is TRBV3-1 (or the pseudogene TRBV3-2), the J gene TRBJ1-2; the D gene is possibly TRBD1 (5 bases). CDR3 length equals 15 residues. Looked up from germline, CDR1 is LGHDT and CDR2 is YNNKEL (reference sequence). Trimming pared 2 bases from V and 0 bases from J, leaving 10 bases between. CDR3 coding DNA: TGTGCCAGCAGCCAAAGGGGAAGTCCTAACTATGGCTACACCTTC. It translates to CASSQRGSPNYGYTF.

This chain uses TRBV18 with TRBJ1-2; 7 nucleotides line up with TRBD1. With 3 bases clipped from V and 8 bases from J, the junction kept 9 bases outside the gene matches. Germline assignment: CDR1 KGHSH and CDR2 LQKENI. The CDR3 is made up of 14 amino acids. The DNA for the CDR3 is TGTGCCAGCTCACCGACCAGGACAGGTGAAGGCTACACCTTC. Encoded protein: CASSPTRTGEGYTF.

For the CDR3, the DNA is TGTGCCACCAGTGATTCCTCGGGAGGGGCTCGCTCCTCTGGGGCCAACGTCCTGACTTTC. Translation: CATSDSSGGARSSGANVLTF. The V call is TRBV24-1, the J call TRBJ2-6; 8 bases fit TRBD2. Unmatched junction bases numbered 11, after V lost 2 bases and J lost 0 bases. CDR1 and CDR2 (germline): KGHDR, SFDVKD. The CDR3 covers 20 residues.

This clone came up once. The rearrangement joins TRBV11-3 to TRBJ2-7; tentative D call: TRBD2 (5 bases). The CDR3 runs to 14 residues. Trimming took 4 bases from V and 5 from J, leaving 15 bases between them. In germline, CDR1 is SGHNT, CDR2 YENEEA. The CDR3 DNA sequence: TGTGCCAGCAGCTCGGGTCTTCCGCGGGACGAGCAGTACGTC. This encodes CASSSGLPRDEQYV.

The chain couples TRBV5-4 to TRBJ2-7; 7 bases are a match to TRBD1. CDR1 is SGHNT, CDR2 YYREEE, per germline (reference sequence). This CDR3 is 15 amino acids long. V lost 1 base and J lost 1; bases outside the gene matches: 5. The CDR3 DNA reads TGTGCCAGCAGCTTGAGGCAGGGGGTATCCTACGAGCAGTACGTC. It codes for CASSLRQGVSYEQYV.

The rearrangement links TRBV14 to TRBJ1-1; no firm D call. The CDR3 sequence is 13 residues long. Trimming stripped 0 bases from V and 1 base from J, with 3 bases between. The germline V gene has CDR1 SGHDN and CDR2 FVKESK. The CDR3 reads CASSQDRNTEAFF. CDR3 DNA: TGTGCCAGCAGCCAAGATCGGAACACTGAAGCTTTCTTT.